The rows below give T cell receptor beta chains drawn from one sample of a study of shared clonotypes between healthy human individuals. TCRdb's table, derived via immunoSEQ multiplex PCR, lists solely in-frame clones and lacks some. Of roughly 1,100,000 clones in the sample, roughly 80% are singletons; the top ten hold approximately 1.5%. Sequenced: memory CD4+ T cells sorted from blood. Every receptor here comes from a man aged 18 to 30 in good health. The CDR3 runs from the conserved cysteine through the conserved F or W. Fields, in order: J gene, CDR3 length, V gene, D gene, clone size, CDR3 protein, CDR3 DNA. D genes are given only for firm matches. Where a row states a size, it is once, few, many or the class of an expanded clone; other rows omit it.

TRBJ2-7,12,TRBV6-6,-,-,CASRDSSYEQYF,TGTGCCAGCAGGGACAGCTCCTACGAGCAGTACTTC
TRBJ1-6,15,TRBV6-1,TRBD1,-,CASSEMGQYNSPLHF,TGTGCCAGCAGTGAGATGGGACAGTATAATTCACCCCTCCACTTT
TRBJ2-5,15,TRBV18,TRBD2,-,CASSPLLRGTETQYF,TGTGCCAGCTCACCACTGCTGCGGGGGACGGAGACCCAGTACTTC
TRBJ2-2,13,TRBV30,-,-,CAWRRGLTGELFF,TGTGCCTGGAGGAGAGGGCTCACCGGGGAGCTGTTTTTT
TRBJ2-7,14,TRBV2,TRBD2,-,CASIAGDYSYEQYF,TGTGCCAGCATTGCGGGGGACTACTCCTACGAGCAGTACTTC
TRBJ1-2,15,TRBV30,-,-,CAWSVGEGRRSGYTF,TGTGCCTGGAGTGTAGGGGAGGGGCGCAGGAGTGGCTACACCTTC
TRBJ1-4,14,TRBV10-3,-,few,CAISEEGSNEKLFF,TGTGCCATCAGTGAGGAGGGCAGTAATGAAAAACTGTTTTTT
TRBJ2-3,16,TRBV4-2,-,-,CASSNIGRGVTDTQYF,TGTGCCAGCAGCAACATAGGGAGGGGGGTGACAGATACGCAGTATTTT
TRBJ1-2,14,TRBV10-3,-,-,CAISESGGDYGYTF,TGTGCCATCAGTGAGTCGGGGGGCGACTATGGCTACACCTTC
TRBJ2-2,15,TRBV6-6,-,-,CASRAVNANTGELFF,TGTGCCAGCAGGGCCGTCAACGCGAACACCGGGGAGCTGTTTTTT
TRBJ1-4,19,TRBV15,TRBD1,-,CATSRAVVDRGRKNEKLFF,TGTGCCACCAGCAGAGCGGTGGTGGACAGGGGGCGTAAAAATGAAAAACTGTTTTTT
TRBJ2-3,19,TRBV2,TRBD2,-,CASSARGLAALSEIDTQYF,TGTGCCAGCAGCGCCAGGGGACTAGCGGCACTGTCGGAGATAGATACGCAGTATTTT
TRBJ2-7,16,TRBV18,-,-,CASSPRGLAGGYEQYF,TGTGCCAGCTCACCCAGGGGTCTCGCCGGTGGGTACGAGCAGTACTTC
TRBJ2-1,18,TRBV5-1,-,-,CASSLRGVSSKIMAPIFF,TGCGCCAGCAGCTTGAGGGGTGTAAGTAGCAAGATCATGGCTCCCATATTCTTC
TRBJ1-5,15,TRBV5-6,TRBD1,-,CASSLGTGINQPQHF,TGTGCCAGCAGCTTGGGGACAGGGATTAATCAGCCCCAGCATTTT
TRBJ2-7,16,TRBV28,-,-,CASSPRAAAGSYEQYF,TGTGCCAGCAGCCCCCGGGCGGCAGCGGGCTCCTACGAGCAGTACTTC
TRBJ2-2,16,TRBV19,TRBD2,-,CASSGLAGDRTGELFF,TGTGCCAGTAGCGGACTAGCGGGGGATCGAACCGGGGAGCTGTTTTTT
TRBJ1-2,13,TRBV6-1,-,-,CASSELTGYGYTF,TGTGCCAGCAGTGAACTGACAGGATATGGCTACACCTTC
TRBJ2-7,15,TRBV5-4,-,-,CASSFPGARREEQYF,TGTGCCAGCAGCTTTCCGGGGGCCAGGAGAGAAGAGCAGTACTTC
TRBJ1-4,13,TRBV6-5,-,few,CATRQDLNEKLFF,TGTGCCACCCGACAGGACCTTAATGAAAAACTGTTTTTT
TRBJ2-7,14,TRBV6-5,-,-,CASSLTTSVAEQYF,TGTGCCAGCAGTCTGACGACTTCCGTGGCCGAGCAGTACTTC
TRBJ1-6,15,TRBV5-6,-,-,CASSFDSKGVSPLHF,TGTGCCAGCAGCTTCGACTCTAAAGGGGTTTCACCCCTCCACTTT
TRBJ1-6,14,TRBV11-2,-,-,CASSLERVGSPLHF,TGTGCCAGCAGCTTAGAAAGGGTAGGCTCACCCCTCCACTTT
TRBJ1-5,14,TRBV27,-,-,CASSFAESNQPQHF,TGTGCCAGCAGTTTCGCGGAGAGCAATCAGCCCCAGCATTTT
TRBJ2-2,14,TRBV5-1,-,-,CASSSGLYTGELFF,TGCGCCAGCAGCTCCGGACTCTACACCGGGGAGCTGTTTTTT
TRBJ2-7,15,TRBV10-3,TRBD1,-,CAISVQGVLDYEQYF,TGTGCCATCAGTGTCCAGGGGGTTCTCGACTACGAGCAGTACTTC
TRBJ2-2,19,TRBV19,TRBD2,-,CASSSRWGGSISNTGELFF,TGTGCCAGTAGTAGTAGGTGGGGCGGGAGTATATCGAACACCGGGGAGCTGTTTTTT
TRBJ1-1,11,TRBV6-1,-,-,CASSRLPAAFF,TGTGCCAGCAGTCGCCTTCCCGCAGCTTTCTTT
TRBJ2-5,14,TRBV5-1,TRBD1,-,CASSSDRVRETQYF,TGCGCCAGCAGCTCGGACAGGGTAAGGGAGACCCAGTACTTC
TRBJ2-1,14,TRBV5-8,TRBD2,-,CASRTSGRGYEQFF,TGTGCCAGCAGGACTAGCGGGAGAGGATATGAGCAGTTCTTC
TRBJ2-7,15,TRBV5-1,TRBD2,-,CASSIHPGLAYEQYF,TGCGCCAGCAGCATACATCCGGGACTAGCTTACGAGCAGTACTTC
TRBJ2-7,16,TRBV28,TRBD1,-,CASSPMGTGVSYEQYF,TGTGCCAGCAGCCCAATGGGGACAGGCGTCTCCTACGAGCAGTACTTC
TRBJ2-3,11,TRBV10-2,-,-,CASRVVDTQYF,TGCGCCAGCAGAGTCGTAGATACGCAGTATTTT
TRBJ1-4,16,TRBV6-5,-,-,CASSYSKAKGYEKLFF,TGTGCCAGCAGTTACTCGAAGGCTAAGGGTTACGAAAAACTGTTTTTT
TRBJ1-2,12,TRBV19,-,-,CASSFLRGGYTF,TGTGCCAGTAGTTTCCTCAGGGGTGGCTACACCTTC
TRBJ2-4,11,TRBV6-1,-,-,CASSASDIQYF,TGTGCCAGCAGTGCTTCGGACATTCAGTACTTC
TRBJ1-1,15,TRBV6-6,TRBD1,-,CASRKDRGLGTEAFF,TGTGCCAGCAGGAAGGACAGGGGGCTAGGCACTGAAGCTTTCTTT
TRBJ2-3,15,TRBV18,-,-,CASSLLRGSTDTQYF,TGTGCCAGCTCACTTCTCCGCGGAAGCACAGATACGCAGTATTTT
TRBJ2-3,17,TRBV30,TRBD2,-,CAWSGTWTSGGTDTQYF,TGTGCCTGGAGTGGTACCTGGACTAGCGGGGGCACAGATACGCAGTATTTT
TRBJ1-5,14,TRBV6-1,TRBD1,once,CAILTGDYNQPQHF,TGTGCCATACTTACAGGGGACTATAATCAGCCCCAGCATTTT
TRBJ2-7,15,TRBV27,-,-,CASSPLKGGQYEQYF,TGTGCCAGCAGCCCGTTAAAGGGGGGCCAGTACGAGCAGTACTTC
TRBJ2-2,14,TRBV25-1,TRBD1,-,CASTGQGAGGELFF,TGTGCCAGCACCGGACAGGGGGCGGGCGGGGAGCTGTTTTTT
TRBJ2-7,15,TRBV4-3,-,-,CASSQELSGPREQYF,TGCGCCAGCAGCCAAGAGCTAAGCGGGCCCAGGGAGCAGTACTTC
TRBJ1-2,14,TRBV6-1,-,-,CASSEPQGHYGYTF,TGTGCCAGCAGTGAACCACAGGGTCACTATGGCTACACCTTC
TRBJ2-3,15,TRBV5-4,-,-,CASSLQQDYTDTQYF,TGTGCCAGCAGCTTACAGCAAGATTACACAGATACGCAGTATTTT
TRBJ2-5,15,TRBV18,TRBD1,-,CASSPPGTGQETQYF,TGTGCCAGCTCACCACCGGGGACAGGTCAAGAGACCCAGTACTTC
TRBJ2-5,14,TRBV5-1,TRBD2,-,CASSLGTSRETQYF,TGCGCCAGCAGCTTGGGGACTAGTAGGGAGACCCAGTACTTC
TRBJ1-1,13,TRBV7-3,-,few,CASSAKRNTEAFF,TGTGCCAGCAGCGCAAAAAGGAACACTGAAGCTTTCTTT
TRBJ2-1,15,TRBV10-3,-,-,CAIGSRQGGRDEQFF,TGTGCCATCGGTTCCCGACAGGGTGGGAGGGATGAGCAGTTCTTC
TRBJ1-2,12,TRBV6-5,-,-,CASSPTAYGYTF,TGTGCCAGCAGCCCGACAGCGTATGGCTACACCTTC
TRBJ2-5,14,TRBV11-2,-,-,CASTPVRGQGTQYF,TGTGCCAGCACCCCAGTACGAGGCCAGGGGACCCAGTACTTC
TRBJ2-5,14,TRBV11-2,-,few,CASSRLGAGGTQYF,TGTGCCAGCAGCCGCCTCGGAGCCGGGGGGACCCAGTACTTC
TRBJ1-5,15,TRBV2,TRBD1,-,CASKGQGVYDQPQHF,TGTGCCAGCAAGGGACAGGGGGTGTATGATCAGCCCCAGCATTTT
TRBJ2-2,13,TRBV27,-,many,CASSLSYSGELFF,TGTGCCAGCAGTTTAAGTTACTCCGGGGAGCTGTTTTTT
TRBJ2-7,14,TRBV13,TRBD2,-,CASSALAGVGEQYF,TGTGCCAGCAGCGCTTTAGCGGGGGTGGGGGAGCAGTACTTC
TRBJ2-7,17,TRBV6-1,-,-,CASSEAPGATRAYEQYF,TGTGCCAGCAGTGAAGCCCCGGGGGCCACCAGGGCCTACGAGCAGTACTTC